These 11 T cell receptor beta chains came from one sample sequenced in a study of T cell responses to AZD1222 COVID-19 vaccine. Some clones are missing from TCRdb's copy, which holds only in-frame ones; the method was immunoSEQ multiplex PCR. The sample consists of over 90,000 clones, about four fifths of them appearing once. The sequencing used peripheral blood, collected on day 0 of AZD1222 vaccination. The receptors originated from an adult in good health.

The chain employs TRBV6-5 and TRBJ1-4, with a weak D call TRBD1 (6 bases). The CDR3 totals 15 residues. CDR1 and CDR2 (germline): MNHEY, SVGAGI. V shed 0 bases and J shed 3 bases, with 8 bases lying between them. CDR3 in DNA: TGTGCCAGCAGTTACTCCGGACAGTCTAATGAAAAACTGTTTTTT. As protein: CASSYSGQSNEKLFF.

This chain connects TRBV3-1 (or the pseudogene TRBV3-2) to TRBJ2-1; 14 positions agree with TRBD2. J lost 6 bases, V lost 3 bases, and 4 bases had no gene match. The CDR3 spans 16 residues. CDR1 and CDR2 (germline): LGHDT, YNNKEL (reference sequence). In nucleotides, the CDR3 is TGTGCCAGCAGCCACCCCGGGACTAGCGGGAGCAATGAGCAGTTCTTC. Translated: CASSHPGTSGSNEQFF.

This clone has only one observation. The chain employs TRBV6-2 or TRBV6-3 and TRBJ1-2, with 7 bases matching TRBD1. This CDR3 is built from 14 residues. CDR1 is MNHEY and CDR2 is SVGEGT in the germline V gene. After removal of 1 base from V and 5 bases from J, the junction contained 4 bases not matched to a gene. CDR3 bases: TGTGCCAGCAGTTACTTGACAGGGACGTATGGCTACACCTTC. Residues: CASSYLTGTYGYTF.

A few counts support this clone. The chain employs TRBV7-4 and TRBJ2-7; D unclear. Trimming took 5 bases from V and 2 from J, leaving 4 bases between them. This CDR3 region has 11 residues. CDR1 and CDR2 from the germline V gene are SGHVT and SQSDAQ. The CDR3 DNA reads as TGTGCCAGCAGCCCCACCTACGAGCAGTACTTC. Translated, it gives CASSPTYEQYF.

This sequence joins TRBV7-2 and TRBJ1-4; D is uncertain. The CDR3 has 18 amino acids. CDR1 and CDR2 from the germline V gene are SGHTA and FQGNSA. The germline V and J ends were trimmed by 1 base and 3 bases, with 18 bases remaining between them. The CDR3 is CASSLGGWWSSPNEKLFF. In DNA form, the CDR3 reads TGTGCCAGCAGCTTAGGTGGTTGGTGGAGCTCCCCTAATGAAAAACTGTTTTTT.

CDR3 in amino acids: CASSSGGTDNQPQHF. In DNA, the CDR3 is TGTGCCAGCAGCTCAGGGGGGACAGACAATCAGCCCCAGCATTTT. The chain couples TRBV7-9 to TRBJ1-5, with 7 bases lining up with TRBD1. The CDR3 covers 15 residues. Germline values: CDR1 SEHNR, CDR2 FQNEAQ (reference sequence). Trimming removed 4 bases from V and 3 bases from J; junction bases left unmatched: 6.

V is TRBV5-4 and J is TRBJ1-2; the match to TRBD1 covers 9 bases. After removal of 1 base from V and 5 bases from J, the junction contained 6 bases not matched to a gene. CDR3 size: 15 residues. Germline assignment: CDR1 SGHNT and CDR2 YYREEE (reference sequence). The CDR3 here is CASSLYGQGLYGYTF. As DNA, the CDR3 is TGTGCCAGCAGCTTGTATGGACAGGGGTTGTATGGCTACACCTTC.

This chain uses TRBV5-1 with TRBJ2-1, with a weak D call TRBD1 (5 bases). Germline V gene data show CDR1 as SGHRS and CDR2 as YFSETQ. The CDR3 is made up of 14 amino acids. V was shortened by 3 bases and J by 4 bases, with 11 bases between the two germline ends. CDR3 loop: CASSSLDSYNEQFF. CDR3 nucleotides: TGCGCCAGCAGCTCGCTCGACAGTTACAATGAGCAGTTCTTC.

The chain employs TRBV15 and TRBJ1-1, with a weak D call TRBD1 (6 bases). This CDR3 is built from 14 residues. Germline-derived CDR1 and CDR2 are LNHNV and YYDKDF (reference sequence). V was trimmed by 0 bases and J by 4 bases, leaving 9 bases between them. In nucleotides, the CDR3 is TGTGCCACCAGCAGAGAGCCACAGGGCACTGAAGCTTTCTTT. Translated, it gives CATSREPQGTEAFF.

The rearrangement joins TRBV10-3 to TRBJ2-7; TRBD1 or TRBD2 may be the D gene (6 bases each). This CDR3 is 15 amino acids long. CDR1 and CDR2 (germline): ENHRY, SYGVKD. With 4 bases removed from V and 5 bases from J, the gap between germline ends came to 18 bases. CDR3 coding DNA: TGTGCCATCAGTGGAGGGGGACTGCCGGTACACGAGCAGTACTTC. Translated, it gives CAISGGGLPVHEQYF.

The CDR3 protein is CASSLQGARAQYF. The CDR3 DNA follows: TGTGCCAGCAGCCTACAGGGGGCGAGGGCCCAGTACTTC. The gene calls are TRBV6-5 and TRBJ2-5, with 9 positions matching TRBD1. Losses at the gene ends were 6 bases for V and 9 bases for J; bases not matched to a gene: 8. This CDR3 has 13 residues. Germline V lookup: CDR1 MNHEY, CDR2 SVGAGI.